The TCR beta chain described here comes from a study of T cell repertoires in cytomegalovirus infection. Across the study: A matching HLA type, together with CMV infection, was signaled by public TCR beta signatures.

A single record per CDR3 protein comes from TCRdb applying MiXCR to the reads. The sample has around 170,000 distinct CDR3 sequences, 15% to 20% seen once. The CDR3 covers 14 residues. V was trimmed by 1 base and J by 8 bases, leaving 12 bases between them. The germline CDR1 and CDR2 sequences are MNHNY and SVGAGI (reference sequence). In its sample, this clonotype was seen a few times. Its antigen is undetermined. Overall study results and limits: It was HLA-C-restricted CMV-specific TCR beta clonotypes that dominated the response ex vivo.

The TCR sequence derives from a human donor in good health (CMV status not recorded). Some clones in this sample may be carry-over from other donors' samples. The sequenced material came from CD8+ T cells from PBMCs. The chain couples TRBV6-6 to TRBJ2-4; D perhaps matches TRBD2 (7 bases). The CDR3 here is CASSYLRGADIQYF. The CDR3 coding sequence is TGTGCCAGCAGTTACTTACGGGGGGCGGACATTCAGTACTTC.